This T cell receptor (beta chain) stems from a study of T-cell memory formation after mild COVID-19. This CDR3 is built from 14 residues. Germline CDR1 and CDR2: SGHVS and FQNEAQ. Trimming pared 3 bases from V and 0 bases from J, leaving 8 bases between. TCRdb used MiXCR to reprocess the 5' RACE reads, holding one entry per CDR3 protein. Here the sample spans fewer than 90,000 distinct CDR3 sequences, more than 11% being singletons. The chain links TRBV7-8 to TRBJ1-1; D remains unclear. This clonotype was obtained from an adult woman who had mild COVID-19 (a few samples of this study predate the infection). Cell type and time point are not known. The sample taken for sequencing was PBMCs or a T cell subset sorted from them (not recorded which). The CDR3 DNA reads TGTGCCAGCAGCTTTCAGCGTATGAACACTGAAGCTTTCTTT. Its translation: CASSFQRMNTEAFF.